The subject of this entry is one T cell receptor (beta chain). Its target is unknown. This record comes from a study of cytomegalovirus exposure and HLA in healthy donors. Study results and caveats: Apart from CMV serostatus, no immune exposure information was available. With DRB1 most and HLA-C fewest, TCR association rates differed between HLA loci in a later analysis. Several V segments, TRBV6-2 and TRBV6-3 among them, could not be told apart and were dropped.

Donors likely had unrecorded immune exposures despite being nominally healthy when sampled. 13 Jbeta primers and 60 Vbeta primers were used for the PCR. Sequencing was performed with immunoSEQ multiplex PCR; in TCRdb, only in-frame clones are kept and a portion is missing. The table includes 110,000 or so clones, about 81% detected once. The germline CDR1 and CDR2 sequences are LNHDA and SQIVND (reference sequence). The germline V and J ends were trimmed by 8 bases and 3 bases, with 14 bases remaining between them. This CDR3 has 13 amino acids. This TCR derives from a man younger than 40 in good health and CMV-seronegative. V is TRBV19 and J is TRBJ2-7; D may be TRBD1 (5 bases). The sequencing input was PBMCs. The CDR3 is CASQDTVFYEQYF. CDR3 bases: TGTGCCAGTCAGGACACCGTTTTCTACGAGCAGTACTTC.